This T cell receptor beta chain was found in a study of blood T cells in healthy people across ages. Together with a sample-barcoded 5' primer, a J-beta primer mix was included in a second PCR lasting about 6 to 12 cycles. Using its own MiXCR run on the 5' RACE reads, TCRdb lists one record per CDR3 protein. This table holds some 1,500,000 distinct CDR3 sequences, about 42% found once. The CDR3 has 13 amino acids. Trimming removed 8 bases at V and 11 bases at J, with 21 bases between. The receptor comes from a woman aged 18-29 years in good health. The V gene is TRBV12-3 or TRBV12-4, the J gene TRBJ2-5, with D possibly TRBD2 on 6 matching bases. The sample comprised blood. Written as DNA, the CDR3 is TGTGCCAGCGGAAGAGGAGGGCTGGCTGAGCAGTACTTC. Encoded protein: CASGRGGLAEQYF.